The clone carrying this TCR beta chain was picked up a small number of times. Its antigen remains unknown. Each CDR3 protein gets one entry after TCRdb re-called the 5' RACE reads with MiXCR. The sample shows some 220,000 distinct CDR3 sequences, less than 3.5% of them seen only once. The CDR3 runs 15 residues. The germline gives CDR1 MGHDK, CDR2 SYGVNS. J gave up 5 bases and V 3 bases, and 8 bases lay outside the gene matches. This specimen belongs to a study of T cells after yellow fever vaccination. Study conclusions and caveats: Peak timing came faster in the weaker secondary response, day 5 versus 15. The presence of abundant clonotypes contaminating from the bulk population was possible in FACS-sorted repertoires.

Here the sequenced sample was CD4+ T cells sorted from PBMCs, taken 10 days after the yellow fever booster vaccination. This chain uses TRBV25-1 with TRBJ2-3, with 7 bases matching TRBD2. The receptor comes from a man younger than 30 who received the YFV17D yellow fever vaccine. The CDR3 here is CASSDGRGRGDTQYF. Written as DNA, the CDR3 is TGTGCCAGCAGTGATGGGCGGGGGAGGGGAGATACGCAGTATTTT.